These T cell receptor beta chains were read from a single sample in a study of follicular helper T cells after annual influenza vaccination. The table came from immunoSEQ multiplex PCR; TCRdb's copy has only in-frame clones and leaves some out. The table includes 2,000 to 2,500 clones, around 83% detected once. Here the sequenced sample was CXCR5+ CD38- circulating T follicular helper cells from blood, taken on the day of influenza vaccination. These TCRs come from an adult who received the influenza vaccine. The CDR3 runs from the conserved cysteine through the conserved F or W. The order of the fields is J gene, clone size, D gene, V gene, CDR3 DNA, CDR3 protein. A D gene is named only where the DNA matches it firmly. Clone sizes are given selectively: once, few, many, or a class where the clone is expanded.

J gene: TRBJ2-1
clone size: .
D gene: .
V gene: TRBV2
CDR3 DNA: TGTGCCAGCAGCCGTGACTACCTCACTCTTGAAGAGCAGTTCTTC
CDR3 protein: CASSRDYLTLEEQFF

J gene: TRBJ2-7
clone size: few
D gene: .
V gene: TRBV9
CDR3 DNA: TGTGCCAGCAGCGTAGAAGGCCTAAGGGGCGAGCAGTACTTC
CDR3 protein: CASSVEGLRGEQYF

J gene: TRBJ1-4
clone size: few
D gene: TRBD1
V gene: TRBV5-1
CDR3 DNA: TGCGCCAGCAGCTTAGAAGGACAGGGGAATGAAAAACTGTTTTTT
CDR3 protein: CASSLEGQGNEKLFF

J gene: TRBJ2-7
clone size: .
D gene: .
V gene: TRBV15
CDR3 DNA: TGTGCCACCAGCAGAGATTCCTACAAGCAGTACTTC
CDR3 protein: CATSRDSYKQYF

J gene: TRBJ2-7
clone size: few
D gene: .
V gene: TRBV5-1
CDR3 DNA: TGCGCCAGCAGCTTGGGACAGCCCGGACTTTACGAGCAGTACTTC
CDR3 protein: CASSLGQPGLYEQYF

J gene: TRBJ1-5
clone size: .
D gene: .
V gene: TRBV5-5
CDR3 DNA: TGTGCCAGCAGCTTGGCCCCCCATCAGCCCCAGCATTTT
CDR3 protein: CASSLAPHQPQHF

J gene: TRBJ2-6
clone size: .
D gene: .
V gene: TRBV5-1
CDR3 DNA: TGCGCCAGCAGCTCCGGTGCCTCTGGGGCCAACGTCCTGACTTTC
CDR3 protein: CASSSGASGANVLTF

J gene: TRBJ2-1
clone size: .
D gene: .
V gene: TRBV7-2
CDR3 DNA: TGTGCCAGCAGCTTAGAGAGGCTAGTTTACAATGAGCAGTTCTTC
CDR3 protein: CASSLERLVYNEQFF

J gene: TRBJ2-2
clone size: .
D gene: .
V gene: TRBV5-6
CDR3 DNA: TGTGCCAGCAGCTTGGCAGGCCGACCGAACACCGGGGAGCTGTTTTTT
CDR3 protein: CASSLAGRPNTGELFF

J gene: TRBJ2-5
clone size: .
D gene: TRBD1
V gene: TRBV11-3
CDR3 DNA: TGTGCCAGCAGCACAGGGACAGGGATAGAGACCCAGTACTTC
CDR3 protein: CASSTGTGIETQYF

J gene: TRBJ2-1
clone size: .
D gene: TRBD1
V gene: TRBV7-2
CDR3 DNA: TGTGCCAGCAGTCCCTCCCTGACAGGGGCTGAGCAGTTCTTC
CDR3 protein: CASSPSLTGAEQFF

J gene: TRBJ2-7
clone size: .
D gene: .
V gene: TRBV11-1
CDR3 DNA: TGTGCCAGCAGCTCGGATCGGAGGGCCCCCTCCTACGAGCAGTACTTC
CDR3 protein: CASSSDRRAPSYEQYF

J gene: TRBJ1-2
clone size: .
D gene: .
V gene: TRBV14
CDR3 DNA: TGTGCCAGCAGCCCCCGGACGAGGAATGGCTACACCTTC
CDR3 protein: CASSPRTRNGYTF

J gene: TRBJ1-5
clone size: .
D gene: TRBD1
V gene: TRBV12-5
CDR3 DNA: TGTGCTAGTGGTTCGCTGCCGACAGGGGGACGCAATCAGCCCCAGCATTTT
CDR3 protein: CASGSLPTGGRNQPQHF

J gene: TRBJ1-2
clone size: .
D gene: .
V gene: TRBV10-3
CDR3 DNA: TGTGCCATCAGACAACAGGGCCTCTATGGCTACACCTTC
CDR3 protein: CAIRQQGLYGYTF

J gene: TRBJ1-3
clone size: .
D gene: .
V gene: TRBV6-6
CDR3 DNA: TGTGCCAGCAGTTACTCTCAGGGGTCTGGAAACACCATATATTTT
CDR3 protein: CASSYSQGSGNTIYF

J gene: TRBJ1-1
clone size: few
D gene: .
V gene: TRBV4-1
CDR3 DNA: TGCGCCAGCAGCCAAGGGCGACAGCGCCTCAGTGAAGCTTTCTTT
CDR3 protein: CASSQGRQRLSEAFF

J gene: TRBJ2-2
clone size: .
D gene: .
V gene: TRBV5-1
CDR3 DNA: TGCGCCAGCAGCTTGGGGGGGAGAACCGTATTTTGGAACACCGGGGAGCTGTTTTTT
CDR3 protein: CASSLGGRTVFWNTGELFF

J gene: TRBJ2-3
clone size: .
D gene: TRBD2
V gene: TRBV7-2
CDR3 DNA: TGTGCCAGCAGCCCGAGGGGTAGCGGGAGGGATACGCAGTATTTT
CDR3 protein: CASSPRGSGRDTQYF

J gene: TRBJ1-2
clone size: few
D gene: .
V gene: TRBV5-1
CDR3 DNA: TGCGCCAGCAGCTTGGACGGCTCTGGCTACACCTTC
CDR3 protein: CASSLDGSGYTF

J gene: TRBJ2-7
clone size: .
D gene: TRBD1
V gene: TRBV5-1
CDR3 DNA: TGCGCCAGCAGCTTGGGGGGACAGGGGTCCTACGAGCAGTACTTC
CDR3 protein: CASSLGGQGSYEQYF

J gene: TRBJ1-4
clone size: .
D gene: TRBD1
V gene: TRBV6-5
CDR3 DNA: TGTGCCAGCAGTTTAGACAGGGGGGAAAAACTGTTTTTT
CDR3 protein: CASSLDRGEKLFF

J gene: TRBJ2-7
clone size: .
D gene: .
V gene: TRBV7-2
CDR3 DNA: TGTGCCAGCAGCTTAGGGGTGGGTCTGGTCTACGAGCAGTACTTC
CDR3 protein: CASSLGVGLVYEQYF

J gene: TRBJ2-5
clone size: .
D gene: .
V gene: TRBV2
CDR3 DNA: TGTGCCAGCAGTGAGGGGGCAACACAAGAGACCCAGTACTTC
CDR3 protein: CASSEGATQETQYF

J gene: TRBJ2-3
clone size: .
D gene: .
V gene: TRBV19
CDR3 DNA: TGTGCCAGTAGTATAGGTGGGCGGACGGGAGGCACAGATACGCAGTATTTT
CDR3 protein: CASSIGGRTGGTDTQYF

J gene: TRBJ1-3
clone size: .
D gene: .
V gene: TRBV19
CDR3 DNA: TGTGCCAGTACCCCGGGAGGGCGAAGAAACACCATATATTTT
CDR3 protein: CASTPGGRRNTIYF

J gene: TRBJ1-2
clone size: .
D gene: .
V gene: TRBV4-1
CDR3 DNA: TGCGCCAGCAGCCAAGGATCGGGGGCACCTGAGAGCTACACCTTC
CDR3 protein: CASSQGSGAPESYTF

J gene: TRBJ2-1
clone size: .
D gene: TRBD2
V gene: TRBV4-2
CDR3 DNA: TGTGCCAGCAGCCCACTAGCGGGGGACTACAATGAGCAGTTCTTC
CDR3 protein: CASSPLAGDYNEQFF

J gene: TRBJ2-5
clone size: .
D gene: .
V gene: TRBV2
CDR3 DNA: TGTGCCAGCAACGCGGGGGAGACCCAGTACTTC
CDR3 protein: CASNAGETQYF

J gene: TRBJ1-5
clone size: few
D gene: .
V gene: TRBV27
CDR3 DNA: TGTGCCAGCAGTTTAGATCGGGATCAGCCCCAGCATTTT
CDR3 protein: CASSLDRDQPQHF

J gene: TRBJ2-1
clone size: .
D gene: TRBD2
V gene: TRBV25-1
CDR3 DNA: TGTGCCAGCAGTGATTCACGGGGACTAGCGCCTTCCTACAATGAGCAGTTCTTC
CDR3 protein: CASSDSRGLAPSYNEQFF

J gene: TRBJ1-1
clone size: .
D gene: TRBD1
V gene: TRBV2
CDR3 DNA: TGTGCCAGCAGTGAAGGGACAGGGGCATCGAACACTGAAGCTTTCTTT
CDR3 protein: CASSEGTGASNTEAFF